These 5 T cell receptor beta chains share one sample of origin, sequenced in a study of blood T cell repertoires in COVID-19 (dated by TCRdb to 2019 to 2021). The library relied on the immunoSEQ multiplex PCR assay. TCRdb took this table from immuneACCESS and kept in-frame rearrangements with V and J called. Such tables lack part of the clones; where checked against another copy, unresolved V genes explain under half of the gap, and the rest is unexplained. Counted in this sample were 60,000 to 75,000 clones; around 90% of them appeared once. Approximately 1.6% of the sample is taken by the ten largest. Sequencing was performed on peripheral blood. All receptors derive from a human donor in a cohort sampled during active COVID-19.

There are a few counts of this clone. J is TRBJ2-7 and V is TRBV12-1; the tabulated D call, TRBD2, remains unverified against the DNA. TRBV12-1 represents a pseudogene. CDR3 size: 13 residues. The CDR3 loop is CASRHTEGYEQYF. The DNA for the CDR3 is TGTGCCAGCAGACATACGGAGGGATACGAGCAGTACTTC.

V usage is TRBV6-5 and J usage is TRBJ1-4; the D gene is possibly TRBD1 (5 bases). CDR1 is MNHEY and CDR2 is SVGAGI in the germline V gene. Trimming shortened V by 8 bases and J by 5 bases, and 9 bases separated the two germline ends. This CDR3 is built from 12 residues. CDR3 in DNA: TGTGCCAGCGCGGGACCCAATGAAAAACTGTTTTTT. Translation: CASAGPNEKLFF.

The chain is built from TRBV27 and TRBJ2-5, with 14 bases identical to TRBD2. V dropped 4 bases and J dropped 1; count of bases not matched to a gene: 8. Per germline, CDR1 MNHEY and CDR2 SMNVEV (reference sequence). The CDR3 contains 18 residues. The CDR3 nucleotides are TGTGCCAGCAGTTCCATAAGACTAGCGGGAGGGCCCCAAGAGACCCAGTACTTC. It encodes CASSSIRLAGGPQETQYF.

This chain joins TRBV5-6 and TRBJ2-7; 10 nucleotides match TRBD2. CDR1 is SGHDT, CDR2 YYEEEE, per germline. V lost 1 base, J lost 0 bases, and 7 bases stayed unmatched. There are 17 residues in the CDR3. CDR3: CASSLFRLAGISYEQYF. The CDR3 coding sequence is TGTGCCAGCAGCTTGTTTCGACTAGCGGGTATCTCCTACGAGCAGTACTTC. The variable domain in full, with the rest retrieved from reference TRBV5-6 and TRBJ2-7, is DAGVTQSPTHLIKTRGQQVTLRCSPKSGHDTVSWYQQALGQGPQFIFQYYEEEERQRGNFPDRFSGHQFPNYSSELNVNALLLGDSALYLCASSLFRLAGISYEQYFGPGTRLTVT.

The chain joins TRBV25-1 to TRBJ2-2; 7 nucleotides agree with TRBD1. Trimming removed 7 bases from V and 0 bases from J; junction bases left unmatched: 5. The CDR3 extends over 15 amino acids. CDR1 is MGHDK and CDR2 is SYGVNS in the germline V gene. The DNA for the CDR3 is TGTGCCAGCACGTCCAGGGGGACGAACACCGGGGAGCTGTTTTTT. It is translated as CASTSRGTNTGELFF.